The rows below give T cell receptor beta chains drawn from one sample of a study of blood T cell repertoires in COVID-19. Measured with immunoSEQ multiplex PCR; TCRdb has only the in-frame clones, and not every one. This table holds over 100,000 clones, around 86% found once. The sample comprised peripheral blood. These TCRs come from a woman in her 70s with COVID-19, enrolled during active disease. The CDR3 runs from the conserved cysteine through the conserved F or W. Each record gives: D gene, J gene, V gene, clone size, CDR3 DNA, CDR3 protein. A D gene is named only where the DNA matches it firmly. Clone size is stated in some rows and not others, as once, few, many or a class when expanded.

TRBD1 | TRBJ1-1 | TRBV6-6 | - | TGTGCCAGCAGCCCGACAGGGGGGGGGAACACTGAAGCTTTCTTT | CASSPTGGGNTEAFF
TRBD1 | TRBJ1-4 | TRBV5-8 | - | TGTGCCAGCTACCGCCGGGGACAGGGAAAAGGGTGGAAACTGTTTTTT | CASYRRGQGKGWKLFF
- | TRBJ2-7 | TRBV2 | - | TGTGCCAGCAGTCCATTAGCGGTGCAGTACTTC | CASSPLAVQYF
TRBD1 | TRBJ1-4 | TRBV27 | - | TGTGCCAGCAGTGCACGACCCGACAGGGTTGGAGAAAAACTGTTTTTT | CASSARPDRVGEKLFF
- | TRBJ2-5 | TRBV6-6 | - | TGTGCCAGCAGTCCCCGGAAAGCGGTCCAAGAGACCCAGTACTTC | CASSPRKAVQETQYF
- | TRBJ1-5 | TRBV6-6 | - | TGTGCCAGCAGTTACTTAGGGGGAGATCAGCCCCAGCATTTT | CASSYLGGDQPQHF
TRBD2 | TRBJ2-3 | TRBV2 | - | TGTGCCAGCAGTGTCCAGCGGGGGGGGGCAGATACGCAGTATTTT | CASSVQRGGADTQYF
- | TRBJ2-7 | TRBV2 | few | TGTGCCAGCAGTACGGACTGGGGGCTTGTCGAGCAGTACTTC | CASSTDWGLVEQYF
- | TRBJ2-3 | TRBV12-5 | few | TGTGCTAGTGGTCCACGCCCGGGGAGCACAGATACGCAGTATTTT | CASGPRPGSTDTQYF
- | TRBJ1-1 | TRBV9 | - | TGTGCCAGCAGCGTAGTTGGGGGGGGCACTGAAGCTTTCTTT | CASSVVGGGTEAFF
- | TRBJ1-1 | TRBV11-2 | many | TGTGCCAGCAGCCCGGTCGGGGGGCGCGGGACTGAAGCTTTCTTT | CASSPVGGRGTEAFF
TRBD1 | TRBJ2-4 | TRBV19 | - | TGTGCCAGTAGTAGGGGGGACAGGGGGCAATACATAGCCAAAAACATTCAGTACTTC | CASSRGDRGQYIAKNIQYF
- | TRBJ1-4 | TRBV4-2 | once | TGTGCCAGCAGCCTCAGGTCGGGGACAACCGGCGGATATAATGAAAAACTGTTTTTT | CASSLRSGTTGGYNEKLFF